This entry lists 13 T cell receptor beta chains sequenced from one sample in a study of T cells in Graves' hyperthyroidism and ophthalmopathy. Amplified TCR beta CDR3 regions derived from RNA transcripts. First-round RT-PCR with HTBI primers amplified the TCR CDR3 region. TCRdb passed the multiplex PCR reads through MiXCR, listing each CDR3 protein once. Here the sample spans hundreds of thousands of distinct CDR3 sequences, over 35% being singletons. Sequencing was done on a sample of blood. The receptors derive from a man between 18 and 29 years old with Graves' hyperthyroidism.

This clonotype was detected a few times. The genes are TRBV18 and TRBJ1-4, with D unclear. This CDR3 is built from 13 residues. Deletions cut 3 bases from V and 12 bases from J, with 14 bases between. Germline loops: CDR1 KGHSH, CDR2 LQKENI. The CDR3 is CASSPHRESELFF. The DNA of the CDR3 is TGTGCCAGCTCACCGCACCGGGAGTCAGAACTGTTTTTT.

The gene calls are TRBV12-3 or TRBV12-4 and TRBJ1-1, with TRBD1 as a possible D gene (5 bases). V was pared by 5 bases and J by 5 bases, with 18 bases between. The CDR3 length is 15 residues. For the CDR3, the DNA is TGTGCCAGCAGTAAGAACAGGCAATTGGCGACTGAAGCTTTCTTT. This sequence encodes CASSKNRQLATEAFF.

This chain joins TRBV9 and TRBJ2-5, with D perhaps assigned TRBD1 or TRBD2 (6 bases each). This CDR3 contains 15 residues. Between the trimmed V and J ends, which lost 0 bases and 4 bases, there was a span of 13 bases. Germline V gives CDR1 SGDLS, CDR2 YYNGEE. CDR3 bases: TGTGCCAGCAGCGTAGCGGGGGCCGGGGGAGAGACCCAGTACTTC. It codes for CASSVAGAGGETQYF. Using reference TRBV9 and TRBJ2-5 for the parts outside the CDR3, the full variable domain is DSGVTQTPKHLITATGQRVTLRCSPRSGDLSVYWYQQSLDQGLQFLIQYYNGEERAKGNILERFSAQQFPDLHSELNLSSLELGDSALYFCASSVAGAGGETQYFGPGTRLLVL.

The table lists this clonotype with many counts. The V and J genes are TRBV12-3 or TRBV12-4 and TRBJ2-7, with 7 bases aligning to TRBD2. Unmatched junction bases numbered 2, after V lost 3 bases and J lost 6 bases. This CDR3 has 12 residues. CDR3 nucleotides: TGTGCCAGCAGTTTGAGGGAGGGCGAGCAGTACTTC. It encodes CASSLREGEQYF.

CDR3 nucleotides: TGCAGCTTAGCGGAGCATGGGGAAGCTTTCTTT. Encoded protein: CSLAEHGEAFF. The chain links TRBV29-1 to TRBJ1-1, with no clear D. The V end lost 8 bases, the J end lost 8 bases, and 15 bases lay between the germline ends. CDR1 is SQVTM, CDR2 ANQGSEA, per germline. This CDR3 is 11 amino acids long.

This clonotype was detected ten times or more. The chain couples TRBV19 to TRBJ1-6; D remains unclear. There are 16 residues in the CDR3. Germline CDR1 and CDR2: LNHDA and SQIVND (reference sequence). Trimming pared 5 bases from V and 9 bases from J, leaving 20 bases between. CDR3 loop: CASSLGTTGFRSPLHF. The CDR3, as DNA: TGTGCCAGTAGTTTGGGAACAACGGGATTTCGTTCACCCCTCCACTTT.

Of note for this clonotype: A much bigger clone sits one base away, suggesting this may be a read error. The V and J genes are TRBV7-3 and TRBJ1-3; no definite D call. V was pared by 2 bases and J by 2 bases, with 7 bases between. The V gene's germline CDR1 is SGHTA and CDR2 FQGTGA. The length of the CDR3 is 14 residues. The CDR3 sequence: CASSLAEAGNTIYF. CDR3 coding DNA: TGTGCCAGCAGCTTAGCGGAGGCTGGAAACACCATATATTTT.

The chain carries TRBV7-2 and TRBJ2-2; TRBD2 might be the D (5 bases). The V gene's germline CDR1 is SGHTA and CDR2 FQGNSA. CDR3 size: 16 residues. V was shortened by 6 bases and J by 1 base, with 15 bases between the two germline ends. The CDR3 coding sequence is TGTGCCAGCAGTCCTCGTGAGGGCATGAACACCGGGGAGCTGTTTTTT. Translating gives CASSPREGMNTGELFF.

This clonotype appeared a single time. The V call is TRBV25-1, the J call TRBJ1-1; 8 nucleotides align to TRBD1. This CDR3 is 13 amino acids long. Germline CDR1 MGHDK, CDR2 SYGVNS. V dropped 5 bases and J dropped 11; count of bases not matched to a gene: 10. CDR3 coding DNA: TGTGCCAGCAGTTCGGACAGGGCGCTCGGGGCTTTCTTT. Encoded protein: CASSSDRALGAFF.

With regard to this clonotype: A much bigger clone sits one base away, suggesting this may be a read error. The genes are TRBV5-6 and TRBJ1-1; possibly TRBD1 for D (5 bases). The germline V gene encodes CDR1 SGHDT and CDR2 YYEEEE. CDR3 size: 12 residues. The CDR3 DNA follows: TGTACCAGCAGCTCGGGGGACGTTCAAGCTTTCTTT. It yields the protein CTSSSGDVQAFF. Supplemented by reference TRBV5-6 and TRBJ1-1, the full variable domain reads DAGVTQSPTHLIKTRGQQVTLRCSPKSGHDTVSWYQQALGQGPQFIFQYYEEEERQRGNFPDRFSGHQFPNYSSELNVNALLLGDSALYLCTSSSGDVQAFFGQGTRLTVV.

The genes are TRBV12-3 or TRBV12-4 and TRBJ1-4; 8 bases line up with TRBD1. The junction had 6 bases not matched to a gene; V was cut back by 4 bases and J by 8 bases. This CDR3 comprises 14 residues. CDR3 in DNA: TGTGCCAGCAGTTGGACAGGGCTGGCAGAAAAACTGTTTTTT. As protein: CASSWTGLAEKLFF.

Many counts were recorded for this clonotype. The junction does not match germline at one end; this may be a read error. The DNA of the CDR3 is TGCGCCAGCAGCCCGGGGAGGGCTAATGAAAAACTGTTTTTT. It specifies CASSPGRANEKLFF. V gene TRBV2 combines with J gene TRBJ1-4; D is ambiguous. This CDR3 has 14 residues. Germline V CDR1 and CDR2: SNHLY, FYNNEI.

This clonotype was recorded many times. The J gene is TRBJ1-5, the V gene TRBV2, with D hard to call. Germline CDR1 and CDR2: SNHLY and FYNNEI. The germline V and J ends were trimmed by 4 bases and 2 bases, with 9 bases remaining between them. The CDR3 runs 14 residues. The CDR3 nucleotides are TGTGCCAGCAGTGTCGGGGTTGGCAATCAGCCCCAGCATTTT. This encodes CASSVGVGNQPQHF.